A single sample gave rise to the 3 T cell receptor beta chains below, sequenced in a study of T-cell memory formation after mild COVID-19. Each CDR3 protein gets one entry after TCRdb re-called the 5' RACE reads with MiXCR. The sample has about 320,000 distinct CDR3 sequences, about 13% seen once. The source material was PBMCs or a T cell subset sorted from them (not recorded which). These TCRs come from a man between 18 and 29 years old who had mild COVID-19 (a few samples of this study predate the infection). Cell type and time point are not known.

The genes are TRBV2 and TRBJ2-1, with D unclear. The V end was cut by 3 bases, the J end by 9 bases, with 9 bases between. Germline V gene lookup returns CDR1 SNHLY and CDR2 FYNNEI. CDR3 length: 12 residues. CDR3 in amino acids: CASSDPAPEQFF. The CDR3 coding sequence is TGTGCCAGCAGTGATCCGGCACCTGAGCAGTTCTTC.

The chain uses TRBV6-5 and TRBJ1-2, with 9 bases matching TRBD1. The CDR3 has 15 amino acids. J was trimmed by 8 bases and V by 5 bases; bases with no gene match: 12. The V gene's germline CDR1 is MNHEY and CDR2 SVGAGI. The CDR3 sequence is CASSAWTGVEGGYTF. The CDR3 bases are TGTGCCAGCAGTGCGTGGACAGGGGTAGAAGGAGGCTACACCTTC.

This clonotype was seen repeatedly, ten times or more. The chain carries TRBV11-2 and TRBJ2-1; D remains unclear. The V and J ends lost 8 bases and 0 bases respectively, with 14 bases between them. CDR3 length: 15 residues. Germline lookup yields CDR1 SGHAT and CDR2 FQNNGV. The CDR3 nucleotides read TGTGCCAGCGCCTCTGACCCGTCCTCCTACAATGAGCAGTTCTTC. It yields the protein CASASDPSSYNEQFF.